This TCR beta chain was found in a study of sequential checkpoint blockade in melanoma. As for treatment: randomized to nivolumab then ipilimumab (arm A) or the reverse (arm B). From thawed PBMCs, live CD3+CD8+ cells negative for CD19 and CD56 were sorted. Sequencing was performed with immunoSEQ multiplex PCR; in TCRdb, only in-frame clones are kept and a portion is missing. Of tens of thousands of clones in the sample, about 88% were seen once. The material sequenced was CD8+ T cells sorted from blood (inferred from file names), taken from a patient given nivolumab and ipilimumab in sequence. The clonotype originates from a human donor with melanoma.

Written as DNA, the CDR3 is TGTGCCAGTAGTGAGACAGTTTCCTACGAGCAGTACTTC. This sequence encodes CASSETVSYEQYF. The chain couples TRBV19 to TRBJ2-7; a weak D match, TRBD1 (5 bases). Trimming left V 5 bases short and J 1 base short, with 9 bases between. The CDR3 covers 13 residues. The germline gives CDR1 LNHDA, CDR2 SQIVND (reference sequence). Full variable domain (remainder filled in from reference TRBV19 and TRBJ2-7): DGGITQSPKYLFRKEGQNVTLSCEQNLNHDAMYWYRQDPGQGLRLIYYSQIVNDFQKGDIAEGYSVSREKKESFPLTVTSAQKNPTAFYLCASSETVSYEQYFGPGTRLTVT.